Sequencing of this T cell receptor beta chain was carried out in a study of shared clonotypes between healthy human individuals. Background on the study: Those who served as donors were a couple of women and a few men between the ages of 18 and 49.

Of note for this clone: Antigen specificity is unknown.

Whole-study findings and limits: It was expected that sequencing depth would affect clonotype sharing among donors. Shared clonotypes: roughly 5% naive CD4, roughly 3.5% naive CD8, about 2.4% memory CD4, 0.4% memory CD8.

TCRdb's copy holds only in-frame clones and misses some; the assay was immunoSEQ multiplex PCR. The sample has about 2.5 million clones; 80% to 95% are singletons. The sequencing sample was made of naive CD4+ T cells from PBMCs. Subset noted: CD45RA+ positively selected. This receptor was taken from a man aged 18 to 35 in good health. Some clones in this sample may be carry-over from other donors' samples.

CDR3: CASSGVDGANVLTF. CDR3 nucleotide sequence: TGTGCCAGCAGCGGGGTCGACGGGGCCAACGTCCTGACTTTC. The chain uses TRBV7-9 and TRBJ2-6; no clear D. Germline CDR1 is SEHNR and CDR2 is FQNEAQ (reference sequence). The CDR3 has 14 residues. V lost 5 bases, J lost 4 bases, and 9 bases lay in between.